What follows is one T cell receptor (beta chain) and its context. TCRdb keeps only in-frame clones here, not all; method: immunoSEQ multiplex PCR. The profile covers about 130,000 clones, with 92% appearing a single time and approximately 2% taken by the ten largest. The data are from a study of T cell responses to AZD1222 COVID-19 vaccine. The CDR3 sequence is 11 residues long. V was shortened by 5 bases and J by 2 bases, with 4 bases between the two germline ends. Germline V gene lookup returns CDR1 MNHNY and CDR2 SVGAGI (reference sequence). The chain couples TRBV6-6 to TRBJ2-7; the D is unclear. This TCR was sampled from an adult in good health. The specimen was peripheral blood, collected on day 0 of AZD1222 vaccination. This CDR3 reads CASSTPYEQYF. In DNA form, the CDR3 reads TGTGCCAGCAGTACACCCTACGAGCAGTACTTC.